This TCR beta chain is drawn from a study of shared clonotypes between healthy human individuals. At deep level, the assay was performed. Sequenced by immunoSEQ multiplex PCR; TCRdb stores in-frame clones only, minus some. The table has roughly 1,100,000 clones, approximately 68% seen once. Details on this clone: Its antigen is still unknown.

Study-level findings and limits: The authors expected sequencing depth to affect clonotype sharing among donors.

V was pared by 6 bases and J by 3 bases, with 15 bases between. This CDR3 region has 15 residues. CDR1 is MNHEY, CDR2 SVGAGI, per germline. This chain links TRBV6-5 with TRBJ2-1; D remains unclear. The receptor comes from a man between 18 and 35 years old in good health. Material: memory CD4+ T cells sorted from blood. The subset denotes: CD45RA-negative fraction. Here the CDR3 reads CASSLSGSNYNEQFF. CDR3 DNA: TGTGCCAGCAGCCTATCGGGCAGCAACTACAATGAGCAGTTCTTC.